These 10 T cell receptor beta chains were sequenced from one sample in a study of PD-1 blockade in classical Hodgkin lymphoma. Sequencing was performed with immunoSEQ multiplex PCR; in TCRdb, only in-frame clones are kept and a portion is missing. The table shows fewer than 50,000 clones, with more than 70% occurring only once. As for time point: cycle 4 day 1 (C4D1), after five to seven weeks of nivolumab. Each patient's relapse followed autologous stem cell transplantation, and brentuximab vedotin exposure varied. This specimen was peripheral blood mononuclear cells (PBMCs), taken before the fourth cycle of nivolumab. The receptor set was obtained from a human donor with classical Hodgkin lymphoma.

The chain couples TRBV2 to TRBJ2-1; D is tentatively TRBD1 or TRBD2 (5 bases each). The CDR3 has 13 residues. Germline-derived CDR1 and CDR2 are SNHLY and FYNNEI. With 6 bases removed from V and 8 bases from J, the gap between germline ends came to 14 bases. The CDR3, as DNA: TGTGCCAGCAGAGTTCGGCTGGGGGATGAGCAGTTCTTC. Translation: CASRVRLGDEQFF.

The V gene is TRBV7-9, the J gene TRBJ1-3; perhaps TRBD1 as D (5 bases). Trimming stripped 5 bases from V and 4 bases from J, with 12 bases between. This CDR3 has 14 amino acids. Germline assignment: CDR1 SEHNR and CDR2 FQNEAQ (reference sequence). The CDR3 protein is CASSPQGQGNTIYF. The CDR3 DNA is TGTGCCAGCAGCCCTCAGGGTCAGGGAAACACCATATATTTT.

This clone showed up just a few times. V is TRBV7-3 and J is TRBJ1-5; D is unresolved. The V end was cut by 0 bases, the J end by 5 bases, with 5 bases between. The germline CDR1 and CDR2 sequences are SGHTA and FQGTGA. CDR3 length: 13 residues. The CDR3 region is CASSLTVDQPQHF. CDR3 nucleotides: TGTGCCAGCAGCTTAACGGTTGATCAGCCCCAGCATTTT.

V gene TRBV7-9 combines with J gene TRBJ1-2; 9 positions match TRBD1. The V gene end was trimmed by 2 bases and the J gene end by 8 bases; junction bases not matched to a gene: 6. The germline V gene encodes CDR1 SEHNR and CDR2 FQNEAQ (reference sequence). This CDR3 has 14 amino acids. The CDR3 sequence is CASSLTTGGRGYTF. The CDR3 bases are TGTGCCAGCAGCTTAACCACAGGGGGCAGGGGCTACACCTTC.

The rearrangement links TRBV5-1 to TRBJ1-2; weak D call: TRBD1 (5 bases). The CDR3 is made up of 13 amino acids. The ends were cut back, 4 bases at V and 4 bases at J, with 11 bases in the middle. Germline V lookup: CDR1 SGHRS, CDR2 YFSETQ. The CDR3 loop reads CASSQGRTYGYTF. The CDR3 DNA follows: TGCGCCAGCAGCCAGGGACGGACCTATGGCTACACCTTC. Full variable domain (outside the CDR3, taken from reference TRBV5-1 and TRBJ1-2): KAGVTQTPRYLIKTRGQQVTLSCSPISGHRSVSWYQQTPGQGLQFLFEYFSETQRNKGNFPGRFSGRQFSNSRSEMNVSTLELGDSALYLCASSQGRTYGYTFGSGTRLTVV.

As regards this clone: Compared with germline, one end of the junction differs, possibly owing to a read error. The rearrangement joins TRBV7-9 to TRBJ1-1, with unresolved D. Germline V CDR1 and CDR2: SEHNR, FQNEAQ (reference sequence). The CDR3 runs to 15 residues. The CDR3 region has the DNA TGCGCCAGCAGCCAAGACGAAAACATGAACACTGAAGCTTTCTTT. It translates to CASSQDENMNTEAFF.

The chain employs TRBV7-8 and TRBJ2-7, with D uncertain. The CDR3 totals 15 residues. Germline loops: CDR1 SGHVS, CDR2 FQNEAQ. V shed 5 bases and J shed 0 bases, with 14 bases lying between them. The CDR3 coding sequence is TGTGCCAGCAGCCGTTTTGACGGGCACTCCTACGAGCAGTACTTC. This codes for CASSRFDGHSYEQYF.

This chain uses TRBV7-2 with TRBJ1-2, with D possibly TRBD1 on 5 matching bases. Trimming shortened V by 5 bases and J by 7 bases, and 20 bases separated the two germline ends. The CDR3 runs to 15 residues. Per germline, CDR1 SGHTA and CDR2 FQGNSA. This chain's CDR3 is CASSHAPGQISGYTF. In nucleotides, the CDR3 is TGTGCCAGCAGCCACGCTCCAGGGCAGATCTCTGGCTACACCTTC.

The chain joins TRBV6-6 to TRBJ1-1; 7 bases align to TRBD1. CDR1 MNHNY and CDR2 SVGAGI come from the germline V gene (reference sequence). V was pared by 6 bases and J by 4 bases, with 8 bases of the junction left unmatched. This CDR3 spans 14 amino acids. This CDR3 reads CASRNPGQSTEAFF. In nucleotides, the CDR3 is TGTGCCAGCAGAAACCCGGGACAGAGCACTGAAGCTTTCTTT.

This rearrangement joins TRBV27 to TRBJ1-6; D not resolved. This CDR3 is built from 17 residues. Per germline, CDR1 MNHEY and CDR2 SMNVEV (reference sequence). V gave up 0 bases and J gave up 0 bases, with 9 bases separating them. CDR3 in DNA: TGTGCCAGCAGTTTATCGTTCCGGAGCTCCTATAATTCACCCCTCCACTTT. It specifies CASSLSFRSSYNSPLHF.